Listed below are T cell receptor beta chains from one sample, sequenced in a study of Japanese encephalitis immunity and Zika vaccine responses. TCRdb independently ran MiXCR on the 5' RACE reads; one entry per CDR3 protein. The sample includes hundreds of distinct CDR3 sequences, more than 7.5% seen only once; the top ten take under 30%. The sample in question was antigen-activated CD4+ T cells from blood, cultured, obtained during a Zika inactivated vaccine study. The receptors originated from an adult woman who received an inactivated Zika virus vaccine. Each CDR3 is given with its conserved first and last residue. Clone size is shown for a subset of rows, as once, few, many or a class of expanded clone.

v_gene	j_gene	abundance	len	CDR3aa
TRBV12-3/TRBV12-4	TRBJ2-3	large	13	CASSLQGTDTQYF
TRBV10-3	TRBJ2-1	hyperexpanded	14	CAISEGGGDNEQFF
TRBV12-3/TRBV12-4	TRBJ1-5	many	15	CASSLGAGMGQPQHF
TRBV29-1	TRBJ1-5	NA	17	CSFSGTGVMVGNQPQHF
TRBV12-3/TRBV12-4	TRBJ1-6	medium-sized	15	CASSLSRGVGSPLHF
TRBV18	TRBJ2-7	large	14	CASSPRQEGYEQYF
TRBV18	TRBJ1-1	large	14	CASSGQGDNTEAFF
TRBV28	TRBJ2-7	many	15	CASSLLGTGEYEQYF
TRBV2	TRBJ2-3	medium-sized	16	CASSPDLADNTDTQYF
TRBV7-9	TRBJ1-5	many	14	CASSPGNGNQCQHF
TRBV16	TRBJ2-7	medium-sized	14	CASSLGTRSYEQYF